This T cell receptor beta chain was profiled in a study of T cell repertoires in cytomegalovirus infection. V was shortened by 3 bases and J by 1 base, with 9 bases between the two germline ends. The length of the CDR3 is 14 residues. At least ten counts were recorded for this clonotype. Each CDR3 protein is one row after TCRdb ran MiXCR on the reads. The table has about 260,000 distinct CDR3 sequences, roughly 13% seen once; the top ten hold 8.5% to 10%. The sequenced material came from PBMCs. The receptor's source is a human donor in good health (CMV status not recorded). Some clones in this sample may be carry-over from other donors' samples. The V gene is TRBV12-3 or TRBV12-4, the J gene TRBJ1-1; D not certain. CDR3 nucleotide sequence: TGTGCCAGCAGTTTTCAGTCCCAGAACACTGAAGCTTTCTTT. Protein product: CASSFQSQNTEAFF.